This paragraph covers one T cell receptor beta chain sequence. This sample is drawn from a study of blood T cell repertoires in COVID-19. For the study at large: From T cells, B-cell-depleted T cells, or PBMCs came the material, which was cDNA or gDNA.

Method: immunoSEQ multiplex PCR; TCRdb's copy keeps in-frame clones and lacks some. The table shows under 170,000 clones, with 65% to 90% occurring only once. Looked up from germline, CDR1 is MDHEN and CDR2 is SYDVKM. The CDR3 is 18 residues long. J was trimmed by 2 bases and V by 3 bases; bases with no gene match: 13. The source material was peripheral blood. This TCR came from a man aged 65-85 years with acute or convalescent COVID-19. This chain connects TRBV28 to TRBJ2-3, with 8 bases fitting TRBD1. The chain's CDR3 is CASSLRSPPRGHTDTQYF. The CDR3 coding sequence is TGTGCCAGCAGTTTGAGGAGCCCCCCCAGGGGGCACACAGATACGCAGTATTTT.